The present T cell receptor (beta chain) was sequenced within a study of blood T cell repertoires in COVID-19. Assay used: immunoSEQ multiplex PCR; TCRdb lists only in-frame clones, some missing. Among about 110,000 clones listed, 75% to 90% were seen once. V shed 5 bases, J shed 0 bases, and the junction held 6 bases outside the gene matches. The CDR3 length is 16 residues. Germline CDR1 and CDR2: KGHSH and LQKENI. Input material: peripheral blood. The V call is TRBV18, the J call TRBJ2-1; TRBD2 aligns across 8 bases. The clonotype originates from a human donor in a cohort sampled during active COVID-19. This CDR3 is CASSSTGTSSYNEQFF. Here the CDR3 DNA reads TGTGCCAGCTCATCCACCGGGACTAGCTCCTACAATGAGCAGTTCTTC. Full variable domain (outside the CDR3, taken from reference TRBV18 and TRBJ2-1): NAGVMQNPRHLVRRRGQEARLRCSPMKGHSHVYWYRQLPEEGLKFMVYLQKENIIDESGMPKERFSAEFPKEGPSILRIQQVVRGDSAAYFCASSSTGTSSYNEQFFGPGTRLTVL.